The next 28 T cell receptor beta chains were all read from a single sample in a study of control samples from healthy donors and cancer patients. The method was immunoSEQ multiplex PCR; TCRdb's version includes in-frame clones alone and lacks a portion of them. The sample consists of roughly 100,000 clones, 70% to 90% of them appearing once. The sequenced sample was blood. Receptors were obtained from a woman aged 45-60 years in good health.

The V gene is TRBV3-1 (or the pseudogene TRBV3-2), the J gene TRBJ1-4, with D tentatively TRBD1 (5 bases). V gave up 1 base and J gave up 4 bases, with 13 bases separating them. This CDR3 comprises 16 residues. Per germline, CDR1 LGHDT and CDR2 YNNKEL (reference sequence). The CDR3 is CASSQVTTANNEKLFF. The DNA of the CDR3 is TGTGCCAGCAGCCAAGTTACGACAGCAAATAATGAAAAACTGTTTTTT.

The chain combines TRBV5-4 with TRBJ2-7, with 7 nucleotides matching TRBD1. The CDR3 has 14 amino acids. In germline, CDR1 is SGHNT, CDR2 YYREEE (reference sequence). V was pared by 0 bases and J by 4 bases, with 4 bases of the junction left unmatched. The CDR3 region is CASSLVGQTYEQYF. CDR3 in DNA: TGTGCCAGCAGCTTGGTGGGACAGACTTACGAGCAGTACTTC.

The CDR3: CASRSSGATRQFF. The CDR3 bases are TGTGCCAGCAGATCTAGCGGAGCCACACGGCAGTTCTTC. J is TRBJ2-1 and V is TRBV6-5, with 7 bases identical to TRBD2. Per the germline V gene, CDR1 is MNHEY and CDR2 is SVGAGI. There are 13 residues in the CDR3. V lost 6 bases to trimming and J lost 12 bases; unmatched junction nucleotides: 11.

The chain couples TRBV4-1 to TRBJ1-4; D unresolved. The germline V gene has CDR1 MGHRA and CDR2 YSYEKL. The CDR3 extends over 13 amino acids. Trimming took 2 bases from V and 7 from J, leaving 8 bases between them. In DNA form, the CDR3 reads TGCGCCAGCAGCCAAAGGGATACTGAAAAACTGTTTTTT. The encoded protein is CASSQRDTEKLFF.

The J gene is TRBJ1-1, the V gene TRBV4-3; D ambiguous. CDR3 length: 14 amino acids. V was trimmed by 0 bases and J by 1 base, leaving 6 bases between them. In germline, CDR1 is LGHNA, CDR2 YSLEER. The CDR3, as DNA: TGCGCCAGCAGCCAAGATCATCGGAACACTGAAGCTTTCTTT. Translated: CASSQDHRNTEAFF.

The rearrangement links TRBV5-4 to TRBJ1-2; D unclear. Germline-derived CDR1 and CDR2 are SGHNT and YYREEE (reference sequence). Trimming removed 1 base at V and 3 bases at J, with 7 bases between. The CDR3 runs to 13 residues. DNA for the CDR3: TGTGCCAGCAGCTTGAGCCGGGACTATGGCTACACCTTC. This codes for CASSLSRDYGYTF.

Of note for this clone: Germline is not matched at one junction end, which may reflect a read error. V is TRBV4-3 and J is TRBJ2-4; maybe TRBD2 (5 bases). Germline V CDR1 and CDR2: LGHNA, YSLEER. This CDR3 contains 14 residues. The CDR3 DNA follows: TGCGTCAGCAGCGGCAGCGTAGCCAAAAACATTCAGTACTTC. Translated: CVSSGSVAKNIQYF.

The J gene is TRBJ2-3, the V gene TRBV5-1, with TRBD2 matching over 13 bases. The CDR3 is 15 amino acids. Unmatched junction bases numbered 3, after V lost 4 bases and J lost 4 bases. Germline lookup yields CDR1 SGHRS and CDR2 YFSETQ. CDR3 DNA sequence: TGCGCCAGCAGCCGGACTAGCGGGAGATCAGATACGCAGTATTTT. This gives the protein CASSRTSGRSDTQYF. The variable domain in full, completed from reference TRBV5-1 and TRBJ2-3, reads KAGVTQTPRYLIKTRGQQVTLSCSPISGHRSVSWYQQTPGQGLQFLFEYFSETQRNKGNFPGRFSGRQFSNSRSEMNVSTLELGDSALYLCASSRTSGRSDTQYFGPGTRLTVL.

In its sample, this clone was seen once. This chain uses TRBV6-5 with TRBJ1-6, with 8 bases that match TRBD1. CDR3 size: 15 residues. Losses at the gene ends were 5 bases for V and 10 bases for J; bases not matched to a gene: 10. CDR1 MNHEY and CDR2 SVGAGI come from the germline V gene. CDR3 sequence (DNA): TGTGCCAGCAGTCCCGGACAGGGACGCAGGTCACCCCTCCACTTT. It translates to CASSPGQGRRSPLHF.

V and J are TRBV10-3 and TRBJ1-1, with 8 bases identical to TRBD1. Per germline, CDR1 ENHRY and CDR2 SYGVKD. The CDR3 has 12 amino acids. The V segment lost 6 bases and the J segment 6 bases; nucleotides outside the gene matches: 3. The CDR3 sequence is CAIRDREAEAFF. The CDR3 DNA is TGTGCCATCAGGGACAGGGAGGCTGAAGCTTTCTTT.

This sequence joins TRBV5-4 and TRBJ2-7; 9 bases align to TRBD1. The germline CDR1 and CDR2 sequences are SGHNT and YYREEE (reference sequence). The CDR3 sequence is 16 residues long. V was clipped by 0 bases and J by 1 base; unmatched bases: 5. The CDR3 is CASSLAGGQGSYEQYF. In nucleotides, the CDR3 is TGTGCCAGCAGCTTGGCCGGGGGACAGGGTTCCTACGAGCAGTACTTC.

The V gene is TRBV7-8, the J gene TRBJ2-2; no clear D gene. The V gene lost 2 bases and the J gene lost 5 bases, with 6 bases spanning the gap. The V gene's germline CDR1 is SGHVS and CDR2 FQNEAQ. The CDR3 has 13 amino acids. The CDR3 nucleotides read TGTGCCAGCAGCTTACATGGTACCGGGGAGCTGTTTTTT. Translated: CASSLHGTGELFF.

The gene calls are TRBV5-1 and TRBJ2-1; 11 bases match TRBD2. This CDR3 is built from 15 residues. Trimming took 5 bases from V and 6 from J; bases not matched to a gene: 7. The germline CDR1 and CDR2 sequences are SGHRS and YFSETQ. The CDR3 spells CASSFSGGASNEQFF. DNA for the CDR3: TGCGCCAGCAGTTTTAGCGGGGGGGCCTCCAATGAGCAGTTCTTC.

As regards this clone: Compared with germline, one end of the junction differs, possibly owing to a read error. The rearrangement links TRBV12-3 or TRBV12-4 to TRBJ1-5, with D tentatively TRBD1 (5 bases). This CDR3 region has 11 residues. The CDR3 spells CASSKAARVYF. The DNA for the CDR3 is TGTGCCAGCAGTAAAGCTGCCAGGGTGTATTTT.

DNA for the CDR3: TGTGCCAGCAGCGCGTTGACAGGGGGGAGTAGAGGCACTGAAGCTTTCTTT. Its translation is CASSALTGGSRGTEAFF. The V gene is TRBV9, the J gene TRBJ1-1; 9 bases match TRBD1. With V trimmed by 3 bases and J by 4 bases, 13 bases remained unmatched. Germline-derived CDR1 and CDR2 are SGDLS and YYNGEE. This CDR3 spans 17 amino acids.

The chain couples TRBV5-4 to TRBJ1-1; 7 bases match TRBD1. Trimming cost V 4 bases and J 2 bases; bases outside gene matches: 11. The CDR3 length is 16 residues. Germline V lookup: CDR1 SGHNT, CDR2 YYREEE (reference sequence). The CDR3 DNA reads as TGTGCCAGCAGCCGAGATCGGAGGGGGCGAAACACTGAAGCTTTCTTT. Its protein is CASSRDRRGRNTEAFF.

The chain carries TRBV4-1 and TRBJ1-1; D unclear. The V end lost 4 bases, the J end lost 0 bases, and 15 bases lay between the germline ends. The CDR3 has 16 residues. The germline CDR1 and CDR2 sequences are MGHRA and YSYEKL. The CDR3: CASSLPTSLMNTEAFF. The CDR3, as DNA: TGCGCCAGCAGCCTGCCCACCAGCCTAATGAACACTGAAGCTTTCTTT.

This clone is a singleton in its sample. The CDR3 DNA follows: TGTGCCAGCAGCTTAAGCGGGGGGCCCACCGGGGAGCTGTTTTTT. Translating it yields CASSLSGGPTGELFF. J is TRBJ2-2 and V is TRBV7-3, with TRBD2 matching 8 bases. The germline V gene encodes CDR1 SGHTA and CDR2 FQGTGA. The CDR3 runs 15 residues. The V gene end was trimmed by 1 base and the J gene end by 4 bases; junction bases not matched to a gene: 2.

This clone showed up just once. The J gene is TRBJ2-7, the V gene TRBV3-1 (or the pseudogene TRBV3-2), with 7 bases lining up with TRBD1. CDR3 length: 14 amino acids. From germline, CDR1 is LGHDT and CDR2 YNNKEL (reference sequence). Unmatched junction bases numbered 7, after V lost 5 bases and J lost 3 bases. This chain's CDR3 is CASSGGQHDYEQYF. CDR3 nucleotides: TGTGCCAGCAGCGGGGGACAGCACGACTACGAGCAGTACTTC.

This clone was found a few times. The chain is built from TRBV4-2 and TRBJ2-7, with 8 nucleotides matching TRBD2. Looked up from germline, CDR1 is LGHNA and CDR2 is YNFKEQ. The CDR3 extends over 16 amino acids. V shed 0 bases and J 2 bases; nucleotides not matched to a gene: 6. The DNA of the CDR3 is TGTGCCAGCAGCCAAGAAGAGCGGGGGTCCGCCTACGAGCAGTACTTC. Amino acid sequence: CASSQEERGSAYEQYF.

This chain connects TRBV2 to TRBJ2-7; 8 nucleotides line up with TRBD1. J lost 3 bases, V lost 7 bases, and 8 bases had no gene match. This CDR3 has 14 residues. Germline-derived CDR1 and CDR2 are SNHLY and FYNNEI. CDR3 residues: CASKRTGKLYEQYF. CDR3 nucleotides: TGTGCCAGCAAAAGGACAGGGAAGCTCTACGAGCAGTACTTC.

V and J are TRBV15 and TRBJ1-1; 9 bases agree with TRBD1. Germline V gene lookup returns CDR1 LNHNV and CDR2 YYDKDF (reference sequence). The CDR3 is made up of 16 amino acids. The ends lost 1 base at V and 5 bases at J; junction bases unmatched: 8. The CDR3 DNA reads as TGTGCCACCAGCAGAGGCTCCGGGACAGGGAATACTGAAGCTTTCTTT. Protein sequence: CATSRGSGTGNTEAFF.

CDR3 amino acids: CASSLSRSGNTIYF. The CDR3 nucleotides read TGTGCCAGCAGCTTATCCAGGTCTGGAAACACCATATATTTT. V is TRBV7-3 and J is TRBJ1-3; no reliable D call. Germline values: CDR1 SGHTA, CDR2 FQGTGA. The CDR3 contains 14 residues. Trimming stripped 2 bases from V and 1 base from J, with 6 bases between.

This chain connects TRBV6-2 or TRBV6-3 to TRBJ2-1, with 7 bases that match TRBD2. J lost 1 base, V lost 4 bases, and 7 bases had no gene match. There are 16 residues in the CDR3. Looked up from germline, CDR1 is MNHEY and CDR2 is SVGEGT. CDR3 in DNA: TGTGCCAGCAGTTGGCCCCCGGGGGGATCCTACAATGAGCAGTTCTTC. This codes for CASSWPPGGSYNEQFF.

The rearrangement links TRBV6-5 to TRBJ2-5, with 7 bases that match TRBD1. From germline, CDR1 is MNHEY and CDR2 SVGAGI. With 7 bases clipped from V and 3 bases from J, the junction kept 11 bases outside the gene matches. The CDR3 loop spans 15 amino acids. CDR3 protein: CASTLSGTEKETQYF. In DNA form, the CDR3 reads TGTGCCAGCACCCTCTCCGGGACAGAAAAAGAGACCCAGTACTTC.

Points on this clone: An end of the junction does not agree with germline; a read error may underlie this. The CDR3 spells CVSSPPGWSEKDYEQYF. The CDR3 nucleotides are TGTGTCAGCAGCCCCCCGGGATGGTCTGAAAAGGACTACGAGCAGTACTTC. The gene calls are TRBV14 and TRBJ2-7; tentatively, D is TRBD2 (5 bases). The CDR3 is 17 residues long. Germline values: CDR1 SGHDN, CDR2 FVKESK.

The chain is built from TRBV20-1 and TRBJ2-7; no firm D call. With 3 bases removed from V and 3 bases from J, the gap between germline ends came to 6 bases. The V gene's germline CDR1 is DFQATT and CDR2 SNEGSKA (reference sequence). The CDR3 is made up of 11 amino acids. Here the CDR3 DNA reads TGCAGTGCTAGGGGCAGCTACGAGCAGTACTTC. Amino acid sequence: CSARGSYEQYF.

The rearrangement uses TRBV4-3 and TRBJ1-2; no reliable D call. The CDR3 has 15 amino acids. Per germline, CDR1 LGHNA and CDR2 YSLEER. V lost 4 bases and J 4 bases, leaving 16 bases between the germline ends. The chain's CDR3 is CASSPTFSAPYGYTF. For the CDR3, the DNA is TGCGCCAGCAGCCCCACCTTCTCGGCACCCTATGGCTACACCTTC.